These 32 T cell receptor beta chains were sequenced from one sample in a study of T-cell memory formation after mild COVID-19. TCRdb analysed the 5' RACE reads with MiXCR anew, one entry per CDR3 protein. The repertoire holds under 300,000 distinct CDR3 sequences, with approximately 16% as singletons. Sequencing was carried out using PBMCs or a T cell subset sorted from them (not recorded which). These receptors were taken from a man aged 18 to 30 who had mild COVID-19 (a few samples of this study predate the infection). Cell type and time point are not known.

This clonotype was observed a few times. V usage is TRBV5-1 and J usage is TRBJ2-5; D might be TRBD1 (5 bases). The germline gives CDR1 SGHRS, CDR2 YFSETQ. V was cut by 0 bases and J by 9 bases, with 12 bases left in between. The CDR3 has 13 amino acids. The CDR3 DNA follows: TGCGCCAGCAGCTTGGTTGGGAAAGGGGCCCAGTACTTC. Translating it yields CASSLVGKGAQYF. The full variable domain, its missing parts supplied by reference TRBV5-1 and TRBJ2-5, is KAGVTQTPRYLIKTRGQQVTLSCSPISGHRSVSWYQQTPGQGLQFLFEYFSETQRNKGNFPGRFSGRQFSNSRSEMNVSTLELGDSALYLCASSLVGKGAQYFGPGTRLLVL.

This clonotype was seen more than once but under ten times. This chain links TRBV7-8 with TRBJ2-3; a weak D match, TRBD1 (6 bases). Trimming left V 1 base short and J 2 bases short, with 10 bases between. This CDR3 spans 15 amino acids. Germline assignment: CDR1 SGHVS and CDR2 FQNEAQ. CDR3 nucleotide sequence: TGTGCCAGCAGCTTAGAGGGGACAACCACAGATACGCAGTATTTT. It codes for CASSLEGTTTDTQYF.

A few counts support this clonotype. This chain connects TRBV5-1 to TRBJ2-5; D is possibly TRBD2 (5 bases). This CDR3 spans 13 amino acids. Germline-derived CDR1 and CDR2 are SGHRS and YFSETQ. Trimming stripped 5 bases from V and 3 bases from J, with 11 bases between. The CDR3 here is CASSEIGEETQYF. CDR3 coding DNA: TGCGCCAGCAGTGAGATCGGGGAAGAGACCCAGTACTTC.

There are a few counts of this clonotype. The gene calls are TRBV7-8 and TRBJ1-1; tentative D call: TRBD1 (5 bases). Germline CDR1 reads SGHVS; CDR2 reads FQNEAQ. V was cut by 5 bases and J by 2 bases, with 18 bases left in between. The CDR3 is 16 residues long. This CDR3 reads CASSPKLAGLNTEAFF. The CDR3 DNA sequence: TGTGCCAGCAGCCCTAAGTTAGCAGGGCTTAACACTGAAGCTTTCTTT.

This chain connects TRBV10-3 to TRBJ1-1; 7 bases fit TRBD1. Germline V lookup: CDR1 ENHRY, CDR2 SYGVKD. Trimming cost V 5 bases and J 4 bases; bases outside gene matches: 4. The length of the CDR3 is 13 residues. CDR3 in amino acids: CAISQGVGTEAFF. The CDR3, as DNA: TGTGCCATCAGTCAGGGGGTTGGCACTGAAGCTTTCTTT.

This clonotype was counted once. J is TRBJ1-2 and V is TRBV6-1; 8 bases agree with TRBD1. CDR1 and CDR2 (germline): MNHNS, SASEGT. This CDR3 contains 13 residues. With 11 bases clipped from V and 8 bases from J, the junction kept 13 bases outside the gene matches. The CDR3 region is CAGRSTGVRGYTF. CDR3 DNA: TGTGCCGGCCGATCGACAGGGGTGAGAGGCTACACCTTC.

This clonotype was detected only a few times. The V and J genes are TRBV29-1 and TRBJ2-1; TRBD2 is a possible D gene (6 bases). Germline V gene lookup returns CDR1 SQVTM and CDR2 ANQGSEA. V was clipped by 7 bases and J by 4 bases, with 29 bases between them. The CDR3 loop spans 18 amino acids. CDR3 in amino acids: CSALGGLPLGTDYNEQFF. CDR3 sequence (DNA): TGCAGCGCTCTCGGGGGACTCCCCCTCGGCACAGATTACAATGAGCAGTTCTTC.

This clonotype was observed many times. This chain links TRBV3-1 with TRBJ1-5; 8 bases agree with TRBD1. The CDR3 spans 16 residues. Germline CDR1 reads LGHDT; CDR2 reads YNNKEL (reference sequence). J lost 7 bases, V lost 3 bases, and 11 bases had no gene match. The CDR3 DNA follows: TGTGCCAGCAGCCAGTCCGACAGGGGCTTTGGACAGCCCCAGCATTTT. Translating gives CASSQSDRGFGQPQHF.

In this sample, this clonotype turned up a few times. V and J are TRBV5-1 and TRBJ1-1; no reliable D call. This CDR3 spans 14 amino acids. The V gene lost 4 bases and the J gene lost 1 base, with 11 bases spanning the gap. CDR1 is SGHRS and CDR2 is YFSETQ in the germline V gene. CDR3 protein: CASSPQVGNTEAFF. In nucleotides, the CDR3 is TGCGCCAGCAGCCCCCAGGTGGGGAACACTGAAGCTTTCTTT.

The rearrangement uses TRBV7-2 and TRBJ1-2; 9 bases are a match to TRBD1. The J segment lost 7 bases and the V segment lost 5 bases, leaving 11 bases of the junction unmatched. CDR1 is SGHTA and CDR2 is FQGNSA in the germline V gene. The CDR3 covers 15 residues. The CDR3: CASSRWTGDASGYTF. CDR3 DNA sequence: TGTGCCAGCAGCCGGTGGACAGGGGATGCTAGTGGCTACACCTTC.

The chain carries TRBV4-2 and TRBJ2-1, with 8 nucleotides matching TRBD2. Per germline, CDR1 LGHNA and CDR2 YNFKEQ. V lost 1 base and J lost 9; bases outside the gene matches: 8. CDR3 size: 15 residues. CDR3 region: CASSQVIGGASEQFF. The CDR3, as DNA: TGTGCCAGCAGCCAAGTAATCGGGGGGGCCAGTGAGCAGTTCTTC.

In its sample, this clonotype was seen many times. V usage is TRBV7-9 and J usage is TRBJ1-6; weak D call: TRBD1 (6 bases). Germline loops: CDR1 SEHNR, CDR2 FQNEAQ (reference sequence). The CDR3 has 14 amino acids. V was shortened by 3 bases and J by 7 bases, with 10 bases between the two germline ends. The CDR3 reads CASSFRQGNSPLHF. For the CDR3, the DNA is TGTGCCAGCAGCTTCCGGCAGGGGAATTCACCCCTCCACTTT. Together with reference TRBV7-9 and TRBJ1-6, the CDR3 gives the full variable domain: DTGVSQNPRHKITKRGQNVTFRCDPISEHNRLYWYRQTLGQGPEFLTYFQNEAQLEKSRLLSDRFSAERPKGSFSTLEIQRTEQGDSAMYLCASSFRQGNSPLHFGNGTRLTVT.

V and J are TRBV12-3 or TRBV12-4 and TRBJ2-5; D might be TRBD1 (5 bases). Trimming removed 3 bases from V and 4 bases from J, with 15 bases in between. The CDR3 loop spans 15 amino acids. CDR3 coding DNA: TGTGCCAGCAGTTTGGTCCAGGGTAGGAGAGAGACCCAGTACTTC. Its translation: CASSLVQGRRETQYF.

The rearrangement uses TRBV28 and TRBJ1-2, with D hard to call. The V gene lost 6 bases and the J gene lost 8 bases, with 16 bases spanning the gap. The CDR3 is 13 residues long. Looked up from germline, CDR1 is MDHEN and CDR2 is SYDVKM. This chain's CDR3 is CASSPGPPGGYTF. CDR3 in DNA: TGTGCCAGCAGCCCAGGACCCCCGGGAGGCTACACCTTC.

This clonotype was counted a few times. The CDR3 loop is CASSLGTEEHQPQHF. The CDR3 bases are TGCGCCAGCAGCCTCGGGACAGAGGAACATCAGCCCCAGCATTTT. The J gene is TRBJ1-5, the V gene TRBV4-1; 7 positions agree with TRBD1. The CDR3 loop spans 15 amino acids. Germline trimming cut 4 bases from V and 5 bases from J; bases unmatched to any gene: 8. Germline V gene data show CDR1 as MGHRA and CDR2 as YSYEKL.

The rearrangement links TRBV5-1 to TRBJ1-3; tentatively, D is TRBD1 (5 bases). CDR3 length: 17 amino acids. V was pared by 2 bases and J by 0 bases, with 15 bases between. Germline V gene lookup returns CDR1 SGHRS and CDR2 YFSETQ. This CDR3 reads CASSLGTYDLSGNTIYF. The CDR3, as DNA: TGCGCCAGCAGCTTAGGGACGTACGACCTCTCTGGAAACACCATATATTTT.

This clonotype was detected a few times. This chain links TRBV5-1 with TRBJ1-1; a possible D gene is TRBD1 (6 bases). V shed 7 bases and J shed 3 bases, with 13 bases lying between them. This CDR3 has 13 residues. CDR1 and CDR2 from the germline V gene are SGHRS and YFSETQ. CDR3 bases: TGCGCCAGCTTCTCAGGGGAGGACACTGAAGCTTTCTTT. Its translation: CASFSGEDTEAFF.

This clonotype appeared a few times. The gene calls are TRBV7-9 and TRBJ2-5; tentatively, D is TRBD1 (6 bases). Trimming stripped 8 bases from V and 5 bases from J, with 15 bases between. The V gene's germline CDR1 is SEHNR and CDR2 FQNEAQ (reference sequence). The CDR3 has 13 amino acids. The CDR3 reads CASGRQERETQYF. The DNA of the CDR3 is TGTGCCAGCGGACGACAGGAGAGGGAGACCCAGTACTTC.

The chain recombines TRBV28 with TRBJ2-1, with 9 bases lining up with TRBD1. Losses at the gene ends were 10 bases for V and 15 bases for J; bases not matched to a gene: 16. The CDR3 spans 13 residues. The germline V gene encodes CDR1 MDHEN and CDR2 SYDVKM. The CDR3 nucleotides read TGTGCCACTTCCCCGGGACAGGGAGAAATTCGGTTCTTC. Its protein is CATSPGQGEIRFF.

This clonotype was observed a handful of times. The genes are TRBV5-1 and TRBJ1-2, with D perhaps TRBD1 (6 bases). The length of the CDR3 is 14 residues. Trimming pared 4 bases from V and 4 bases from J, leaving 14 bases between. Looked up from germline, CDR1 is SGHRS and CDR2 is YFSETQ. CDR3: CASSGLQGGYGYTF. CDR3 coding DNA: TGCGCCAGCAGCGGATTACAGGGTGGCTATGGCTACACCTTC.

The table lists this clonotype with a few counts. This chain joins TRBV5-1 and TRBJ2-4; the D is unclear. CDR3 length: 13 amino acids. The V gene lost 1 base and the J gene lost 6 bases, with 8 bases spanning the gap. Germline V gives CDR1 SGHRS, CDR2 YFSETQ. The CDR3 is CASSLQDGNIQYF. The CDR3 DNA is TGCGCCAGCAGCTTGCAGGACGGAAACATTCAGTACTTC.

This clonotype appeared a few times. The CDR3 DNA sequence: TGTGCCAGCAGCTTAAGGGAAGGGGACCATCAGCCCCAGCATTTT. This codes for CASSLREGDHQPQHF. The rearrangement links TRBV7-8 to TRBJ1-5; D might be TRBD1 (5 bases). V lost 2 bases, J lost 5 bases, and 13 bases lay in between. Germline CDR1 and CDR2: SGHVS and FQNEAQ. The CDR3 spans 15 residues.

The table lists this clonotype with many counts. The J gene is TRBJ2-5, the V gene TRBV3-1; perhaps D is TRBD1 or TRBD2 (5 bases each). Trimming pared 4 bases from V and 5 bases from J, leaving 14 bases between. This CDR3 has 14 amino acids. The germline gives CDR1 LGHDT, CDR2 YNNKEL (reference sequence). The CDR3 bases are TGTGCCAGCAGCCCGTCCGGGACGGAGGAGACCCAGTACTTC. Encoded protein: CASSPSGTEETQYF.

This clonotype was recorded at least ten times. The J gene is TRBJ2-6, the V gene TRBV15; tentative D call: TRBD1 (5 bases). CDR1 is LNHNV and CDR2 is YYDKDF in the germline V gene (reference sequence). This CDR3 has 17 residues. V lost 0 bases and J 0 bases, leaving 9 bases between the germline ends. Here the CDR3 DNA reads TGTGCCACCAGCAGAGATCTAGGGGACTCTGGGGCCAACGTCCTGACTTTC. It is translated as CATSRDLGDSGANVLTF. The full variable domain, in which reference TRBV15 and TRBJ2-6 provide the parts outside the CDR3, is DAMVIQNPRYQVTQFGKPVTLSCSQTLNHNVMYWYQQKSSQAPKLLFHYYDKDFNNEADTPDNFQSRRPNTSFCFLDIRSPGLGDTAMYLCATSRDLGDSGANVLTFGAGSRLTVL.

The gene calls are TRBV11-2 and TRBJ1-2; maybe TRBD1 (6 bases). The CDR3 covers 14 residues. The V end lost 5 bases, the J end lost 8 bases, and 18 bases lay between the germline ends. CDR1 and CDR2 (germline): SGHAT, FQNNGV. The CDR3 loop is CASSINRDQGGYTF. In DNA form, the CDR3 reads TGTGCCAGCAGCATTAACCGGGACCAGGGGGGCTACACCTTC. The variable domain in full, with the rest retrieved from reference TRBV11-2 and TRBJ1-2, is EAGVAQSPRYKIIEKRQSVAFWCNPISGHATLYWYQQILGQGPKLLIQFQNNGVVDDSQLPKDRFSAERLKGVDSTLKIQPAKLEDSAVYLCASSINRDQGGYTFGSGTRLTVV.

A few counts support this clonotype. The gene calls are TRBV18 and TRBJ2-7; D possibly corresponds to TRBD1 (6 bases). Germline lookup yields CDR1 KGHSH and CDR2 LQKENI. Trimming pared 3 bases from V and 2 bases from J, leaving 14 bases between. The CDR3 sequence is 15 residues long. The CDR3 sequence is CASSPISRGTYEQYF. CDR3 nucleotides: TGTGCCAGCTCACCCATTAGCAGGGGAACCTACGAGCAGTACTTC.

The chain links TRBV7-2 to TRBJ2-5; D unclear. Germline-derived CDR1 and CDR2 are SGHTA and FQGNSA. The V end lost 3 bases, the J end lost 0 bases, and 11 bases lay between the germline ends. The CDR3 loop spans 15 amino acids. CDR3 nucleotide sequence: TGTGCCAGCAGCTTCGGGCGGAGCAACCAAGAGACCCAGTACTTC. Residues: CASSFGRSNQETQYF.

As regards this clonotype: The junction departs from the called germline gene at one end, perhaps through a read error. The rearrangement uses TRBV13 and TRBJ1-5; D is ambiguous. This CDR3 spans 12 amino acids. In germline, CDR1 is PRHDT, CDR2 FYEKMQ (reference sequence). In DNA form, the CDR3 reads TGTGCCAGCAGCGTAGGGTTTCAGCCCCAGCATTTT. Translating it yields CASSVGFQPQHF.

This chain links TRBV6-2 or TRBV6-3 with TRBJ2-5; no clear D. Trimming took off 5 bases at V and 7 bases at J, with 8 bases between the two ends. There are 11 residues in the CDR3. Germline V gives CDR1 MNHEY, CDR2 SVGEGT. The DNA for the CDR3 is TGTGCCAGCAGTATCCCAGGGACCCAGTACTTC. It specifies CASSIPGTQYF.

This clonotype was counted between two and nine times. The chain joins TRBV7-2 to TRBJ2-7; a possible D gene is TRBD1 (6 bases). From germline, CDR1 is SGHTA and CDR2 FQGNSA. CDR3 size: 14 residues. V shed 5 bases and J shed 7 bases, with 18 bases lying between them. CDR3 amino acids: CASSPGTYVREQYF. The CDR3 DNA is TGTGCCAGCAGCCCCGGGACATACGTACGAGAGCAGTACTTC.

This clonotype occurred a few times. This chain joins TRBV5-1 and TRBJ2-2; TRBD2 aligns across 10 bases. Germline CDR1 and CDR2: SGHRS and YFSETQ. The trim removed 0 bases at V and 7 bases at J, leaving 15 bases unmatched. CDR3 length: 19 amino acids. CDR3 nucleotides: TGCGCCAGCAGCTTGGCACGGATCGGAGCGGGGGGGCCGAACGGGGAGCTGTTTTTT. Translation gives CASSLARIGAGGPNGELFF.

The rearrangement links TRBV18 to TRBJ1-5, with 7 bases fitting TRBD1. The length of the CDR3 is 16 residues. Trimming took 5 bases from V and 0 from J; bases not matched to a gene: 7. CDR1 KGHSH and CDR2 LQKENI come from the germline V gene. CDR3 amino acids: CASSYYGTASNQPQHF. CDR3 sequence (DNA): TGTGCCAGCTCATATTATGGGACAGCTAGCAATCAGCCCCAGCATTTT. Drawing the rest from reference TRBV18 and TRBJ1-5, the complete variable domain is NAGVMQNPRHLVRRRGQEARLRCSPMKGHSHVYWYRQLPEEGLKFMVYLQKENIIDESGMPKERFSAEFPKEGPSILRIQQVVRGDSAAYFCASSYYGTASNQPQHFGDGTRLSIL.